A selection of T cell receptor beta chains follows, all from one sample in a study of T cell responses to AZD1222 COVID-19 vaccine. Sequencing used immunoSEQ multiplex PCR; TCRdb keeps in-frame clones, though not all of them. The sample consists of around 100,000 clones, around nine tenths of them appearing once. The sequencing used peripheral blood, collected on day 0 of AZD1222 vaccination. These receptors all come from an adult in good health. Both conserved end residues are part of each CDR3. Each record gives: V gene, D gene, clone size, J gene, CDR3 DNA, CDR3 protein. A D gene is named only where the DNA matches it firmly. Rows may omit the clone size; those that give it use once, few, many or a size class.

TRBV28	-	-	TRBJ1-1	TGTGCCAGCAGCGGGGTCAGGGGATCGCGAGCTTTCTTT	CASSGVRGSRAFF
TRBV5-1	-	-	TRBJ1-1	TGCGCCAGCAGCATAAAACCGCCGAACACTGAAGCTTTCTTT	CASSIKPPNTEAFF
TRBV20-1	-	-	TRBJ1-2	TGCAGTCCAACAGCTAACTATGGCTACACCTTC	CSPTANYGYTF
TRBV29-1	TRBD2	once	TRBJ2-1	TGCAGCGTTATTCCGGGACTAGCGGGCCGCTCCTACAATGAGCAGTTCTTC	CSVIPGLAGRSYNEQFF
TRBV27	-	-	TRBJ1-3	TGTGCCAGCAGACTGAGTGGGGAAAACACCATATATTTT	CASRLSGENTIYF
TRBV9	TRBD1	-	TRBJ2-7	TGTGCCAGCAGCGGATCCAGGGACAGGGCGTACGAGCAGTACTTC	CASSGSRDRAYEQYF
TRBV6-5	TRBD1	-	TRBJ1-1	TGTGCCAGCATGGTCACAGGGGGTACCACTGAAGCTTTCTTT	CASMVTGGTTEAFF
TRBV24-1	TRBD2	-	TRBJ2-1	TGTGCCACCAGTGATACCACTAGCGGGAGGAGTAATGAGCAGTTCTTC	CATSDTTSGRSNEQFF
TRBV5-6	-	-	TRBJ1-1	TGTGCCAGCAGCTTAACAGGGTTTAGGGAAGCTTTCTTT	CASSLTGFREAFF
TRBV5-4	-	-	TRBJ1-1	TGTGCCAGCAGCTCACAGGGAAAAGGGAACACTGAAGCTTTCTTT	CASSSQGKGNTEAFF
TRBV4-1	TRBD1	-	TRBJ1-5	TGCGCCAGTGCGGTGGACAGGGGGACGGTAGTAGGACAGCCCCAGCATTTT	CASAVDRGTVVGQPQHF
TRBV4-1	TRBD2	-	TRBJ2-1	TGCGCCAGCAGCCGCGGGACTAGCGGGGGGGCACGGGAGGAGCAGTTCTTC	CASSRGTSGGAREEQFF
TRBV18	-	few	TRBJ1-1	TGTGCCAGCTCGCCGGGGGGACCGAACACTGAAGCTTTCTTT	CASSPGGPNTEAFF
TRBV5-1	-	once	TRBJ1-5	TGCGCCAGCAGCTTGGCACAGGGAGGCCAGCCCCAGCATTTT	CASSLAQGGQPQHF
TRBV2	-	-	TRBJ2-7	TGTGCCAGCAGTGGCGGGCCGTACGAGCAGTACTTC	CASSGGPYEQYF
TRBV18	-	-	TRBJ2-7	TGTGCCAGCTCACCTGTACTAGCTAGGCAGTACGAGCAGTACTTC	CASSPVLARQYEQYF
TRBV9	TRBD1	-	TRBJ1-4	TGTGCCAGCAGCGTAGCTGGGACAGTTAATGAAAAACTGTTTTTT	CASSVAGTVNEKLFF
TRBV11-3	TRBD1	few	TRBJ1-2	TGTGCCAGCAGCTCCCAGGGGGGGGATGGCTACACCTTC	CASSSQGGDGYTF
TRBV15	-	-	TRBJ1-1	TGTGCCACCAGCAGAGAAGCCAGGGGTGGGACTGAAGCTTTCTTT	CATSREARGGTEAFF
TRBV7-2	-	-	TRBJ1-4	TGTGCCAGCAGCCAAGAGGGGCTACGGGAAAAACTGTTTTTT	CASSQEGLREKLFF
TRBV7-9	-	once	TRBJ2-3	TGTGCCAGCACCGTCCGTAGTAGCACAGATACGCAGTATTTT	CASTVRSSTDTQYF
TRBV11-2	TRBD1	-	TRBJ2-2	TGTGCCAGCAGCCACCGTAGGGGGCGAACCGGGGAGCTGTTTTTT	CASSHRRGRTGELFF
TRBV18	TRBD1	-	TRBJ1-4	TGTGCCAGCTCACAAGGGACAGGGGAAGACGGAAAACTGTTTTTT	CASSQGTGEDGKLFF
TRBV7-3	TRBD2	-	TRBJ2-3	TGTGCCAGCAGCTTACTGACTAGCGGAGGCACAGATACGCAGTATTTT	CASSLLTSGGTDTQYF
TRBV7-9	TRBD2	-	TRBJ2-3	TGTGCCAGCAGCTTCCTAGCGGGAGCCGCAGATACGCAGTATTTT	CASSFLAGAADTQYF
TRBV27	TRBD1	-	TRBJ2-3	TGTGCCAGCAGGCGGACAGGGGATGGGACAGATACGCAGTATTTT	CASRRTGDGTDTQYF
TRBV3-1/TRBV3-2	-	-	TRBJ2-2	TGTGCCAGCAGCCAACGTGGTGGGAGCTCCGGGGAGCTGTTTTTT	CASSQRGGSSGELFF
TRBV2	-	-	TRBJ1-2	TGTGCCAGCCATGGGAGGATTGGCTACACCTTC	CASHGRIGYTF